A single sample is the source of the 25 T cell receptor beta chains below, sequenced in a study of blood T cell repertoires in COVID-19. Profiling relied on immunoSEQ multiplex PCR, and the TCRdb table lists in-frame clones only, not all of them. The data show approximately 190,000 clones, 80% seen once. The sequenced material came from peripheral blood. The receptors here all came from a man between 60 and 75 years old with acute or convalescent COVID-19.

The chain is built from TRBV18 and TRBJ1-1, with 7 bases matching TRBD1. V gave up 2 bases and J gave up 5 bases; unmatched junction bases: 11. This CDR3 comprises 16 residues. Germline V CDR1 and CDR2: KGHSH, LQKENI. CDR3: CASSPEERGLVTEAFF. DNA for the CDR3: TGTGCCAGCTCACCAGAGGAAAGGGGGCTGGTAACTGAAGCTTTCTTT.

The rearrangement uses TRBV6-1 and TRBJ1-2; a possible D gene is TRBD1 (5 bases). CDR1 is MNHNS and CDR2 is SASEGT in the germline V gene. V was pared by 0 bases and J by 1 base, with 12 bases between. The CDR3 loop spans 16 amino acids. CDR3 nucleotides: TGTGCCAGCAGTGAAGCGCGACAGAGTCATAACTATGGCTACACCTTC. Residues: CASSEARQSHNYGYTF.

The rearrangement uses TRBV4-2 and TRBJ2-3, with D perhaps TRBD2 (6 bases). The CDR3 is made up of 17 amino acids. Per germline, CDR1 LGHNA and CDR2 YNFKEQ. The V gene lost 0 bases and the J gene lost 2 bases, with 15 bases spanning the gap. Written as DNA, the CDR3 is TGTGCCAGCAGCCAAGATGGAGGAGGACTACCCACAGATACGCAGTATTTT. It yields the protein CASSQDGGGLPTDTQYF.

V usage is TRBV19 and J usage is TRBJ1-5, with 8 bases identical to TRBD1. CDR1 and CDR2 from the germline V gene are LNHDA and SQIVND (reference sequence). V lost 5 bases to trimming and J lost 5 bases; unmatched junction nucleotides: 32. The CDR3 length is 23 residues. The CDR3 nucleotides read TGTGCCAGTAGTTCCCGGGGGCAGGGGGCGGATGCCGGGAATCGGTTCTTGGATCAGCCCCAGCATTTT. Translation: CASSSRGQGADAGNRFLDQPQHF.

V usage is TRBV7-2 and J usage is TRBJ1-5; D ambiguous. Trimming pared 3 bases from V and 6 bases from J, leaving 6 bases between. From germline, CDR1 is SGHTA and CDR2 FQGNSA. CDR3 length: 12 amino acids. CDR3 protein: CASSFFGQPQHF. In DNA, the CDR3 is TGTGCCAGCAGCTTTTTCGGTCAGCCCCAGCATTTT.

V and J are TRBV24-1 and TRBJ1-5; D might be TRBD1 (6 bases). V was shortened by 4 bases and J by 11 bases, with 23 bases between the two germline ends. The CDR3 runs 16 residues. The germline V gene encodes CDR1 KGHDR and CDR2 SFDVKD. As DNA, the CDR3 is TGTGCCACCAGTGAAGGGGGGGTCGGTGGACGGTCAGCCCAGCATTTT. Its translation is CATSEGGVGGRSAQHF.

V usage is TRBV19 and J usage is TRBJ1-5; D possibly corresponds to TRBD1 (6 bases). V dropped 5 bases and J dropped 6 bases, with 17 bases sitting between them. CDR3 length: 15 residues. Germline lookup yields CDR1 LNHDA and CDR2 SQIVND (reference sequence). The CDR3 DNA follows: TGTGCCAGTAGTCCGGACCACAGGGACCGTCAGCCCCAGCATTTT. This gives the protein CASSPDHRDRQPQHF.

The chain links TRBV5-5 to TRBJ1-6, with D tentatively TRBD1 (6 bases). Germline V gene data show CDR1 as SGHKS and CDR2 as YYEKEE (reference sequence). V gave up 0 bases and J gave up 2 bases, with 12 bases separating them. The CDR3 runs to 17 residues. The CDR3 bases are TGTGCCAGCAGCTTGGAGGGCGGGGGGCCCTATAATTCACCCCTCCACTTT. Translating gives CASSLEGGGPYNSPLHF.

The chain combines TRBV11-3 with TRBJ2-5; D perhaps matches TRBD1 (6 bases). This CDR3 is 16 amino acids long. CDR1 SGHNT and CDR2 YENEEA come from the germline V gene. Trimming cost V 4 bases and J 2 bases, with 17 bases left between them. CDR3 DNA: TGTGCCAGCAGCTCAGGGCAGGGGCCCCTTCAAGAGACCCAGTACTTC. Translated: CASSSGQGPLQETQYF. The whole variable domain, filled in from reference TRBV11-3 and TRBJ2-5, reads EAGVVQSPRYKIIEKKQPVAFWCNPISGHNTLYWYLQNLGQGPELLIRYENEEAVDDSQLPKDRFSAERLKGVDSTLKIQPAELGDSAVYLCASSSGQGPLQETQYFGPGTRLLVL.

This clone was counted at least ten times. The J gene is TRBJ1-5, the V gene TRBV2; 10 bases fit TRBD1. Losses at the gene ends were 8 bases for V and 4 bases for J; bases not matched to a gene: 5. This CDR3 contains 14 residues. The germline gives CDR1 SNHLY, CDR2 FYNNEI. The CDR3 reads CASRLGQGNQPQHF. CDR3 nucleotides: TGTGCCAGCCGTTTGGGACAGGGGAATCAGCCCCAGCATTTT.

The chain joins TRBV15 to TRBJ1-2, with 7 bases aligning to TRBD1. J gave up 4 bases and V 1 base, and 9 bases lay outside the gene matches. The CDR3 runs 16 residues. Germline assignment: CDR1 LNHNV and CDR2 YYDKDF (reference sequence). DNA for the CDR3: TGTGCCACCAGCAGAGTAGGGGGGACAGTGACCTATGGCTACACCTTC. Amino acids: CATSRVGGTVTYGYTF.

This clone was seen a few times. The chain recombines TRBV18 with TRBJ2-1; TRBD1 agrees at 8 bases. This CDR3 is 13 amino acids long. V was pared by 4 bases and J by 5 bases, with 1 base of the junction left unmatched. CDR1 KGHSH and CDR2 LQKENI come from the germline V gene. The CDR3 DNA follows: TGTGCCAGCTCACGGGACAGGAACAATGAGCAGTTCTTC. Residues: CASSRDRNNEQFF.

This sequence joins TRBV5-1 and TRBJ2-5, with 7 bases matching TRBD2. Germline-derived CDR1 and CDR2 are SGHRS and YFSETQ. The CDR3 sequence is 13 residues long. The J segment lost 14 bases and the V segment lost 5 bases, leaving 15 bases of the junction unmatched. The CDR3 DNA follows: TGCGCCAGCAGGCCCCCCGCTGGGAGGGTAACCTACTTC. This encodes CASRPPAGRVTYF.

The J gene is TRBJ1-5, the V gene TRBV11-2, with 7 positions matching TRBD1. V dropped 5 bases and J dropped 3; count of bases not matched to a gene: 7. In germline, CDR1 is SGHAT, CDR2 FQNNGV. CDR3 length equals 15 residues. In DNA form, the CDR3 reads TGTGCCAGCAGCGCAGGGACAGAGACCAATCAGCCCCAGCATTTT. Protein: CASSAGTETNQPQHF.

The CDR3 DNA reads as TGTGCCAGCAGCGACCAGGGGGCGTTGATGGAGACCCAGTACTTC. Translating it yields CASSDQGALMETQYF. The rearrangement links TRBV7-3 to TRBJ2-5, with 8 bases lining up with TRBD1. The CDR3 is made up of 15 amino acids. The trim removed 5 bases at V and 5 bases at J, leaving 10 bases unmatched. Germline CDR1 reads SGHTA; CDR2 reads FQGTGA.

The chain links TRBV18 to TRBJ1-1, with D uncertain. Trimming stripped 3 bases from V and 1 base from J, with 12 bases between. This CDR3 region has 15 residues. Germline CDR1 KGHSH, CDR2 LQKENI. The CDR3: CASSPSGVGNTEAFF. In DNA form, the CDR3 reads TGTGCCAGCTCACCGTCCGGGGTAGGGAACACTGAAGCTTTCTTT.

The rearrangement links TRBV3-1 (or the pseudogene TRBV3-2) to TRBJ1-5, with 8 bases matching TRBD1. CDR1 and CDR2 (germline): LGHDT, YNNKEL (reference sequence). The CDR3 has 15 residues. The V segment lost 1 base and the J segment 7 bases; nucleotides outside the gene matches: 6. This CDR3 reads CASSQGDRHYQPQHF. CDR3 in DNA: TGTGCCAGCAGCCAAGGGGACAGGCATTACCAGCCCCAGCATTTT.

V usage is TRBV7-3 and J usage is TRBJ2-1, with D possibly TRBD1 on 6 matching bases. Germline V gene sequence: CDR1 SGHTA, CDR2 FQGTGA. This CDR3 comprises 15 residues. Trimming stripped 6 bases from V and 9 bases from J, with 21 bases between. CDR3 sequence: CASSTGPAQGSEQFF. The CDR3 DNA is TGTGCCAGCAGTACGGGTCCAGCACAGGGCAGTGAGCAGTTCTTC.

This chain links TRBV2 with TRBJ2-2; 8 bases agree with TRBD2. V shed 10 bases, J shed 3 bases, and the junction held 13 bases outside the gene matches. This CDR3 is 16 amino acids long. Germline-derived CDR1 and CDR2 are SNHLY and FYNNEI. The CDR3 DNA reads as TGTGCCACCAGGCCCGGGAGGGGGTTGTACACCGGGGAGCTGTTTTTT. As protein: CATRPGRGLYTGELFF.

The chain carries TRBV9 and TRBJ2-3, with D unclear. The germline CDR1 and CDR2 sequences are SGDLS and YYNGEE. The CDR3 is 13 residues long. The V end lost 3 bases, the J end lost 2 bases, and 7 bases lay between the germline ends. The CDR3 DNA sequence: TGTGCCAGCAGCGACACTATCACAGATACGCAGTATTTT. Its protein product is CASSDTITDTQYF.

About this clone: Different DNA sequences within this sample yield the same CDR3. V usage is TRBV7-2 and J usage is TRBJ1-2; 10 nucleotides match TRBD1. CDR3 size: 15 residues. J gave up 4 bases and V 5 bases, and 7 bases lay outside the gene matches. CDR1 SGHTA and CDR2 FQGNSA come from the germline V gene. The CDR3 protein is CASSPDRGQGYGYTF. The CDR3, as DNA: TGTGCCAGCAGCCCCGACAGGGGGCAGGGCTATGGCTACACCTTC.

The chain recombines TRBV5-1 with TRBJ2-1, with 9 bases matching TRBD2. The CDR3 spans 18 residues. Trimming cost V 3 bases and J 4 bases; bases outside gene matches: 14. Germline loops: CDR1 SGHRS, CDR2 YFSETQ. CDR3 DNA sequence: TGCGCCAGCAGCTCCCTTGGTGGTGTAGCGGGAGTATACAATGAGCAGTTCTTC. Translating it yields CASSSLGGVAGVYNEQFF.

The chain recombines TRBV4-1 with TRBJ1-1, with TRBD1 as a possible D gene (5 bases). This CDR3 is built from 14 residues. Trimming removed 3 bases from V and 8 bases from J, with 16 bases in between. Germline loops: CDR1 MGHRA, CDR2 YSYEKL. CDR3 protein: CASSQPGFMGEAFF. CDR3 coding DNA: TGCGCCAGCAGCCAGCCAGGGTTCATGGGGGAAGCTTTCTTT.

The rearrangement uses TRBV30 and TRBJ2-4, with TRBD2 identical over 7 bases. Germline V gene data show CDR1 as GTSNPN and CDR2 as SVGIG (reference sequence). With V trimmed by 8 bases and J by 6 bases, 10 bases remained unmatched. The CDR3 length is 13 residues. CDR3 DNA sequence: TGTGCCGGAGAGCGGGACGCGAGAAACATTCAGTACTTC. This codes for CAGERDARNIQYF.

The chain carries TRBV15 and TRBJ2-3; D is perhaps TRBD1 (6 bases). The CDR3 runs 16 residues. V was clipped by 2 bases and J by 1 base, with 13 bases between them. Germline CDR1 is LNHNV and CDR2 is YYDKDF (reference sequence). CDR3 sequence (DNA): TGTGCCACCAGCAGACCTCAGGGGTCGGGCACAGATACGCAGTATTTT. Encoded protein: CATSRPQGSGTDTQYF.